A single sample is the source of the 25 T cell receptor beta chains below, sequenced in a study of blood T cell repertoires in COVID-19. This table comes from immunoSEQ multiplex PCR, and its TCRdb copy is limited to in-frame clones, with some not included. The table records some 200,000 clones, approximately 80% of them present only once. Sequences were obtained from PBMCs or T cells enriched from blood (not recorded which). Every receptor here comes from a woman aged 40-49 years with acute COVID-19.

This rearrangement joins TRBV7-9 to TRBJ2-1; the match to TRBD2 covers 12 bases. Germline lookup yields CDR1 SEHNR and CDR2 FQNEAQ (reference sequence). The CDR3 consists of 14 residues. V lost 5 bases and J lost 7; bases outside the gene matches: 3. The CDR3 sequence is CASSAGLAGNEQFF. DNA for the CDR3: TGTGCCAGCAGCGCCGGACTAGCGGGGAATGAGCAGTTCTTC. Variable domain in full (rest from reference TRBV7-9 and TRBJ2-1): DTGVSQNPRHKITKRGQNVTFRCDPISEHNRLYWYRQTLGQGPEFLTYFQNEAQLEKSRLLSDRFSAERPKGSFSTLEIQRTEQGDSAMYLCASSAGLAGNEQFFGPGTRLTVL.

This clone was recorded once. V usage is TRBV20-1 and J usage is TRBJ2-3; D may be TRBD2 (6 bases). CDR3 length equals 19 residues. Germline-derived CDR1 and CDR2 are DFQATT and SNEGSKA (reference sequence). Trimming removed 3 bases from V and 2 bases from J, with 27 bases in between. This CDR3 is CSASVGNQRAHAITDTQYF. The CDR3 DNA reads TGCAGTGCTAGTGTTGGCAATCAGCGGGCCCACGCGATCACAGATACGCAGTATTTT.

The rearrangement joins TRBV19 to TRBJ2-7, with a possible D match to TRBD1 (6 bases). This CDR3 has 13 residues. V was trimmed by 3 bases and J by 2 bases, leaving 8 bases between them. Germline-derived CDR1 and CDR2 are LNHDA and SQIVND (reference sequence). The DNA for the CDR3 is TGTGCCAGTAGTATCGGGGACACCTACGAGCAGTACTTC. Protein sequence: CASSIGDTYEQYF.

The chain links TRBV4-1 to TRBJ1-2; 7 nucleotides agree with TRBD1. V lost 1 base and J lost 2; bases outside the gene matches: 1. Per germline, CDR1 MGHRA and CDR2 YSYEKL. The CDR3 totals 14 residues. The CDR3 DNA reads as TGCGCCAGCAGCCAAGGGGACAGAAACTATGGCTACACCTTC. Translating gives CASSQGDRNYGYTF.

This clone was seen a single time. The V and J genes are TRBV4-1 and TRBJ1-6, with 8 nucleotides matching TRBD1. Germline lookup yields CDR1 MGHRA and CDR2 YSYEKL. The V segment lost 1 base and the J segment 5 bases; nucleotides outside the gene matches: 7. This CDR3 is 17 amino acids long. The CDR3 reads CASSQGKRTGNNSPLHF. CDR3 in DNA: TGCGCCAGCAGCCAAGGAAAGCGGACAGGGAATAATTCACCCCTCCACTTT.

A word on this clone: The junction does not match germline at one end; this may be a read error. The chain employs TRBV7-7 and TRBJ2-2; TRBD2 aligns across 7 bases. This CDR3 region has 15 residues. Germline CDR1 SSHAT, CDR2 FNYEAQ (reference sequence). DNA for the CDR3: TGTGCTAGCAGCTTAGCGGGTCAGACTACCGGGGAGCTGTTTTTT. This codes for CASSLAGQTTGELFF.

This sequence joins TRBV7-9 and TRBJ1-2; 9 bases are shared with TRBD1. The CDR3 runs 16 residues. Germline CDR1 and CDR2: SEHNR and FQNEAQ (reference sequence). The ends lost 2 bases at V and 6 bases at J; junction bases unmatched: 10. This CDR3 reads CASSLSDRGQGHGYTF. The CDR3 nucleotides are TGTGCCAGCAGCTTAAGCGACCGGGGACAGGGCCATGGCTACACCTTC. Using reference TRBV7-9 and TRBJ1-2 for the parts outside the CDR3, the full variable domain is DTGVSQNPRHKITKRGQNVTFRCDPISEHNRLYWYRQTLGQGPEFLTYFQNEAQLEKSRLLSDRFSAERPKGSFSTLEIQRTEQGDSAMYLCASSLSDRGQGHGYTFGSGTRLTVV.

The V and J genes are TRBV29-1 and TRBJ1-1; 7 nucleotides agree with TRBD1. V shed 7 bases and J 5 bases; nucleotides not matched to a gene: 10. Per the germline V gene, CDR1 is SQVTM and CDR2 is ANQGSEA. This CDR3 has 13 amino acids. CDR3: CSAQVTGDTEAFF. The CDR3 nucleotides read TGCAGCGCCCAGGTAACAGGGGATACTGAAGCTTTCTTT.

The V gene is TRBV11-2, the J gene TRBJ1-1; 10 nucleotides agree with TRBD1. The CDR3 length is 16 residues. Unmatched junction bases numbered 8, after V lost 5 bases and J lost 2 bases. Germline V gives CDR1 SGHAT, CDR2 FQNNGV. CDR3 sequence reads: CASSDPGQGLNTEAFF. CDR3 in DNA: TGTGCCAGCAGCGACCCGGGACAGGGGCTAAACACTGAAGCTTTCTTT.

V gene TRBV4-3 combines with J gene TRBJ1-2; the match to TRBD1 covers 9 bases. Trimming removed 3 bases from V and 6 bases from J; junction bases left unmatched: 8. The CDR3 is 15 residues long. CDR1 LGHNA and CDR2 YSLEER come from the germline V gene. The CDR3 bases are TGCGCCAGCAGCCATGCCCGGGACAGGGCAAATGGCTACACCTTC. It encodes CASSHARDRANGYTF.

The V gene is TRBV6-5, the J gene TRBJ1-1; tentative D call: TRBD1 (5 bases). Germline V gene lookup returns CDR1 MNHEY and CDR2 SVGAGI. V was pared by 4 bases and J by 8 bases, with 8 bases between. The CDR3 covers 11 residues. For the CDR3, the DNA is TGTGCCAGCAGTTCCCCAGGGGAAGCTTTCTTT. This gives the protein CASSSPGEAFF.

The chain joins TRBV27 to TRBJ2-6, with a possible D match to TRBD1 (6 bases). Trimming removed 5 bases at V and 0 bases at J, with 11 bases between. This CDR3 is built from 16 residues. Looked up from germline, CDR1 is MNHEY and CDR2 is SMNVEV (reference sequence). In DNA, the CDR3 is TGTGCCAGCAGTAGACAGGTCGGCTCTGGGGCCAACGTCCTGACTTTC. It codes for CASSRQVGSGANVLTF.

This chain connects TRBV7-2 to TRBJ2-2; 11 nucleotides line up with TRBD2. The junction had 12 bases not matched to a gene; V was cut back by 8 bases and J by 4 bases. The CDR3 has 17 residues. CDR1 and CDR2 from the germline V gene are SGHTA and FQGNSA. CDR3 DNA: TGTGCCAGCGTGAGGGTAGCGGGGGGGCTGGGCACCGGGGAGCTGTTTTTT. Its protein product is CASVRVAGGLGTGELFF.

The chain combines TRBV29-1 with TRBJ1-6; TRBD1 agrees at 8 bases. V gave up 7 bases and J gave up 8 bases; unmatched junction bases: 7. Germline assignment: CDR1 SQVTM and CDR2 ANQGSEA. CDR3 length: 13 residues. In DNA form, the CDR3 reads TGCAGCGCTCGGGCAGGGGGCGATTCACCCCTCCACTTT. Translated: CSARAGGDSPLHF. Full variable domain (outside the CDR3, taken from reference TRBV29-1 and TRBJ1-6): SAVISQKPSRDICQRGTSLTIQCQVDSQVTMMFWYRQQPGQSLTLIATANQGSEATYESGFVIDKFPISRPNLTFSTLTVSNMSPEDSSIYLCSARAGGDSPLHFGNGTRLTVT.

This clone was seen a few times. The genes are TRBV5-1 and TRBJ1-3; a weak D match, TRBD1 (5 bases). There are 18 residues in the CDR3. Germline V gene sequence: CDR1 SGHRS, CDR2 YFSETQ. Trimming shortened V by 4 bases and J by 0 bases, and 20 bases separated the two germline ends. The CDR3 here is CASSARVVGGTSGNTIYF. The CDR3 DNA sequence: TGCGCCAGCAGCGCTCGCGTCGTGGGGGGAACCTCTGGAAACACCATATATTTT.

CDR3 bases: TGTGCCAGCAGTGAATCAGGGGGGACTAGTGGCTACACCTTC. Protein: CASSESGGTSGYTF. The chain links TRBV6-1 to TRBJ1-2; 7 bases are a match to TRBD1. The CDR3 totals 14 residues. CDR1 and CDR2 from the germline V gene are MNHNS and SASEGT. The trim removed 2 bases at V and 7 bases at J, leaving 7 bases unmatched.

This clone has only one observation. V usage is TRBV24-1 and J usage is TRBJ1-2, with 9 nucleotides matching TRBD1. The CDR3 spans 15 residues. Germline CDR1 and CDR2: KGHDR and SFDVKD. After removal of 6 bases from V and 5 bases from J, the junction contained 9 bases not matched to a gene. CDR3 region: CATSPRDRDRYGYTF. The CDR3 coding sequence is TGTGCCACCAGTCCTCGGGACAGGGACCGATATGGCTACACCTTC.

The chain has TRBV30 and TRBJ1-1; unclear D gene. This CDR3 is 15 amino acids long. CDR1 is GTSNPN and CDR2 is SVGIG in the germline V gene (reference sequence). The V end lost 0 bases, the J end lost 0 bases, and 11 bases lay between the germline ends. The chain's CDR3 is CAWSVSGSMNTEAFF. CDR3 DNA: TGTGCCTGGAGTGTTAGCGGCAGCATGAACACTGAAGCTTTCTTT.

The chain couples TRBV4-2 to TRBJ2-7; 12 bases agree with TRBD1. The V gene's germline CDR1 is LGHNA and CDR2 YNFKEQ. Germline trimming cut 1 base from V and 5 bases from J; bases unmatched to any gene: 3. The CDR3 length is 15 residues. The CDR3 DNA sequence: TGTGCCAGCAGCCAAGCGGGACAGGGGGCGGACGAGCAGTACTTC. As protein: CASSQAGQGADEQYF.

This clone has a handful of counts. This rearrangement joins TRBV28 to TRBJ1-6, with a weak D call TRBD1 (5 bases). Trimming shortened V by 6 bases and J by 10 bases, and 13 bases separated the two germline ends. This CDR3 comprises 13 residues. CDR1 is MDHEN, CDR2 SYDVKM, per germline. CDR3 sequence (DNA): TGTGCCAGCAGAATCAGGGTACGATCACCCCTCCACTTT. As protein: CASRIRVRSPLHF.

The rearrangement links TRBV19 to TRBJ1-2, with 7 bases fitting TRBD1. Germline CDR1 reads LNHDA; CDR2 reads SQIVND (reference sequence). The junction had 6 bases not matched to a gene; V was cut back by 8 bases and J by 0 bases. The CDR3 consists of 14 residues. The CDR3 is CASRRDSSNYGYTF. The DNA for the CDR3 is TGTGCCAGTCGGAGGGACAGTTCTAACTATGGCTACACCTTC.

The rearrangement joins TRBV24-1 to TRBJ2-3, with 10 bases aligning to TRBD2. The germline V gene has CDR1 KGHDR and CDR2 SFDVKD. CDR3 size: 22 residues. Trimming took 0 bases from V and 2 from J; bases not matched to a gene: 19. In DNA form, the CDR3 reads TGTGCCACCAGTGATTTGTTACCCCAGGGGGTAGCGGGAGGTATGAACACAGATACGCAGTATTTT. Amino acids: CATSDLLPQGVAGGMNTDTQYF.

The chain couples TRBV4-3 to TRBJ2-3; D gene ambiguous. In germline, CDR1 is LGHNA, CDR2 YSLEER. This CDR3 has 13 residues. Trimming shortened V by 4 bases and J by 1 base, and 6 bases separated the two germline ends. The DNA for the CDR3 is TGCGCCAGCAGCCGCCAGGGCACAGATACGCAGTATTTT. It specifies CASSRQGTDTQYF.

In regard to this clone: The same CDR3 also results from other DNA sequences found in this sample. The chain uses TRBV19 and TRBJ1-1; D unclear. V dropped 0 bases and J dropped 5 bases, with 7 bases sitting between them. Germline-derived CDR1 and CDR2 are LNHDA and SQIVND (reference sequence). The CDR3 extends over 13 amino acids. Here the CDR3 reads CASSIDRRTEAFF. CDR3 in DNA: TGTGCCAGTAGTATAGATCGGCGGACTGAAGCTTTCTTT.

J is TRBJ2-7 and V is TRBV28, with TRBD1 as a possible D gene (5 bases). Germline CDR1 reads MDHEN; CDR2 reads SYDVKM. The CDR3 spans 14 residues. Trimming pared 5 bases from V and 3 bases from J, leaving 14 bases between. The CDR3 protein is CASSPLTASYEQYF. CDR3 DNA: TGTGCCAGCAGTCCCTTGACAGCCAGCTACGAGCAGTACTTC.